The next 28 T cell receptor beta chains were all read from a single sample in a study of control samples from healthy donors and cancer patients. Profiled with immunoSEQ multiplex PCR; TCRdb holds only in-frame clones, not every one. The data hold some 110,000 clones, with around 90% observed a single time. Sequenced sample: blood. Source of these receptors: a woman aged 70-85 years in good health.

The chain uses TRBV7-2 and TRBJ1-1; D uncertain. V lost 0 bases to trimming and J lost 10 bases, with 9 bases between them. The CDR3 has 12 amino acids. CDR1 and CDR2 from the germline V gene are SGHTA and FQGNSA. CDR3 loop: CASSLAGLGAFF. Here the CDR3 DNA reads TGTGCCAGCAGCTTAGCAGGGCTTGGAGCTTTCTTT. Filled out from reference TRBV7-2 and TRBJ1-1, the complete variable domain reads GAGVSQSPSNKVTEKGKDVELRCDPISGHTALYWYRQSLGQGLEFLIYFQGNSAPDKSGLPSDRFSAERTGGSVSTLTIQRTQQEDSAVYLCASSLAGLGAFFGQGTRLTVV.

The chain recombines TRBV16 with TRBJ1-5; 8 bases fit TRBD1. Germline lookup yields CDR1 KGHSY and CDR2 FQNENV. The V segment lost 0 bases and the J segment 4 bases; nucleotides outside the gene matches: 5. The CDR3 has 16 residues. CDR3 nucleotide sequence: TGTGCCAGCAGCCAATCAACGGACAGGGAGAATCAGCCCCAGCATTTT. It is translated as CASSQSTDRENQPQHF.

This clone was recorded only once. The chain carries TRBV10-1 and TRBJ1-5, with TRBD1 as a possible D gene (5 bases). V gave up 5 bases and J gave up 2 bases, with 22 bases separating them. Germline V gives CDR1 WNHNN, CDR2 SYGVQD (reference sequence). CDR3 size: 18 residues. The CDR3: CASSRNPKKDSRNQPQHF. CDR3 bases: TGCGCCAGCAGTCGCAACCCAAAAAAAGACAGTCGCAATCAGCCCCAGCATTTT.

This chain links TRBV2 with TRBJ1-2; D perhaps matches TRBD1 (6 bases). V dropped 8 bases and J dropped 6 bases, with 22 bases sitting between them. CDR3 length: 15 amino acids. Germline-derived CDR1 and CDR2 are SNHLY and FYNNEI. CDR3 region: CASQLGGPGADGYTF. As DNA, the CDR3 is TGTGCCAGCCAACTTGGGGGGCCGGGGGCGGATGGCTACACCTTC.

The CDR3 coding sequence is TGTGCCAGCAGCGTAGAGTTTAGCGCGGGGCTTAATGAGCAGTTCTTC. This encodes CASSVEFSAGLNEQFF. The chain is built from TRBV9 and TRBJ2-1; D perhaps matches TRBD2 (6 bases). The CDR3 extends over 16 amino acids. CDR1 and CDR2 (germline): SGDLS, YYNGEE. V was pared by 0 bases and J by 7 bases, with 17 bases between.

This clone was picked up one time. Other nucleotide sequences from this sample produce the same CDR3. The J gene is TRBJ1-1, the V gene TRBV3-1 (or the pseudogene TRBV3-2), with D hard to call. V was clipped by 3 bases and J by 4 bases, with 9 bases between them. Germline CDR1 LGHDT, CDR2 YNNKEL (reference sequence). CDR3 length: 13 amino acids. The CDR3, as DNA: TGTGCCAGCAGCCAGGGAGGTGGCACTGAAGCTTTCTTT. Translation gives CASSQGGGTEAFF.

In this sample, this clone turned up once. V usage is TRBV19 and J usage is TRBJ1-1; D remains unclear. The V end lost 8 bases, the J end lost 1 base, and 11 bases lay between the germline ends. The germline gives CDR1 LNHDA, CDR2 SQIVND (reference sequence). The CDR3 covers 13 residues. CDR3 bases: TGTGCCAGTGGTGACACCCCGAACACTGAAGCTTTCTTT. It translates to CASGDTPNTEAFF.

Written as DNA, the CDR3 is TGTGCCAGCAGCTTGGACAGCGGGGGGGCCGATGAGCAGTTCTTC. Its protein product is CASSLDSGGADEQFF. This chain links TRBV5-4 with TRBJ2-1; TRBD2 matches 10 bases. This CDR3 contains 15 residues. Germline assignment: CDR1 SGHNT and CDR2 YYREEE (reference sequence). The ends lost 0 bases at V and 8 bases at J; junction bases unmatched: 5.

The J gene is TRBJ2-7, the V gene TRBV19, with D possibly being TRBD1 (6 bases). The CDR3 loop spans 15 amino acids. Germline values: CDR1 LNHDA, CDR2 SQIVND (reference sequence). Trimming left V 2 bases short and J 2 bases short, with 13 bases between. The CDR3 DNA sequence: TGTGCCAGTAGTATATCGGCCAGGGGAACCTACGAGCAGTACTTC. It translates to CASSISARGTYEQYF.

The chain couples TRBV5-1 to TRBJ1-5; D uncertain. The CDR3 totals 13 residues. From germline, CDR1 is SGHRS and CDR2 YFSETQ. Trimming pared 0 bases from V and 3 bases from J, leaving 4 bases between. CDR3 DNA sequence: TGCGCCAGCAGCTTGGAATACAATCAGCCCCAGCATTTT. It encodes CASSLEYNQPQHF.

This chain connects TRBV27 to TRBJ2-7; TRBD1 might be the D (6 bases). Germline V gene lookup returns CDR1 MNHEY and CDR2 SMNVEV (reference sequence). The CDR3 is 12 amino acids. The ends were cut back, 3 bases at V and 7 bases at J, with 10 bases in the middle. DNA of the CDR3: TGTGCCAGCAGTTTTACAGGGTTGGAGCAGTACTTC. Amino acid sequence: CASSFTGLEQYF.

V is TRBV7-2 and J is TRBJ1-2, with D unresolved. The germline gives CDR1 SGHTA, CDR2 FQGNSA. CDR3 length: 13 amino acids. The V and J ends lost 6 bases and 8 bases respectively, with 16 bases between them. The CDR3 loop reads CASRILTGGGYTF. DNA for the CDR3: TGTGCCAGCAGGATACTCACGGGCGGCGGCTACACCTTC.

This clone was detected once. The rearrangement joins TRBV7-2 to TRBJ1-2; maybe TRBD1 (6 bases). The V end lost 7 bases, the J end lost 1 base, and 22 bases lay between the germline ends. Germline CDR1 and CDR2: SGHTA and FQGNSA. The CDR3 is 17 residues long. CDR3 region: CASTLPRQGPFNYGYTF. The CDR3 DNA is TGTGCCAGCACCCTCCCCCGGCAGGGGCCGTTTAACTATGGCTACACCTTC.

The chain recombines TRBV3-1 (or the pseudogene TRBV3-2) with TRBJ1-2; D remains unclear. From germline, CDR1 is LGHDT and CDR2 YNNKEL (reference sequence). V shed 0 bases and J shed 5 bases, with 10 bases lying between them. The CDR3 runs to 14 residues. As DNA, the CDR3 is TGTGCCAGCAGCCAAGATACGGGCCCGTATGGCTACACCTTC. It yields the protein CASSQDTGPYGYTF.

This chain links TRBV2 with TRBJ2-5; tentative D call: TRBD2 (5 bases). Germline values: CDR1 SNHLY, CDR2 FYNNEI. This CDR3 region has 14 residues. Deletions cut 6 bases from V and 5 bases from J, with 16 bases between. In nucleotides, the CDR3 is TGTGCCAGCAGAGCCGGGGTAACAAAGGAGACCCAGTACTTC. Encoded protein: CASRAGVTKETQYF.

The V and J genes are TRBV7-6 and TRBJ1-6; D is unclear. This CDR3 contains 15 residues. Trimming left V 1 base short and J 2 bases short, with 6 bases between. Germline V gives CDR1 SGHVS, CDR2 FNYEAQ. The CDR3 DNA follows: TGTGCCAGCAGCTTAGAGCAGCCCTATAATTCACCCCTCCACTTT. Encoded protein: CASSLEQPYNSPLHF.

The rearrangement joins TRBV2 to TRBJ2-1; 9 bases map to TRBD1. The CDR3 contains 15 residues. Losses at the gene ends were 6 bases for V and 9 bases for J; bases not matched to a gene: 12. Germline lookup yields CDR1 SNHLY and CDR2 FYNNEI. The CDR3 region has the DNA TGTGCCAGCAGGGGGGCGAACAGGGGGCGTGGTGAGCAGTTCTTC. Residues: CASRGANRGRGEQFF. Full variable domain (missing parts from reference TRBV2 and TRBJ2-1): EPEVTQTPSHQVTQMGQEVILRCVPISNHLYFYWYRQILGQKVEFLVSFYNNEISEKSEIFDDQFSVERPDGSNFTLKIRSTKLEDSAMYFCASRGANRGRGEQFFGPGTRLTVL.

The chain is built from TRBV15 and TRBJ1-1; D ambiguous. Germline V gives CDR1 LNHNV, CDR2 YYDKDF (reference sequence). Deletions cut 3 bases from V and 7 bases from J, with 12 bases between. There are 13 residues in the CDR3. The CDR3 sequence: CATSSTVIGEAFF. The CDR3 region has the DNA TGTGCCACCAGCAGCACAGTAATTGGTGAAGCTTTCTTT.

The rearrangement joins TRBV5-1 to TRBJ1-1, with TRBD1 as a possible D gene (5 bases). Germline assignment: CDR1 SGHRS and CDR2 YFSETQ. Trimming pared 0 bases from V and 5 bases from J, leaving 14 bases between. The CDR3 is made up of 15 amino acids. Here the CDR3 reads CASSLEGTLLTEAFF. The CDR3 DNA reads TGCGCCAGCAGCTTGGAGGGGACCCTTCTTACTGAAGCTTTCTTT.

This clone was detected once. This specimen includes other DNA sequences encoding the same CDR3. The J gene is TRBJ2-5, the V gene TRBV25-1, with D possibly being TRBD2 (6 bases). The ends were cut back, 8 bases at V and 6 bases at J, with 10 bases in the middle. The CDR3 length is 11 residues. Germline CDR1 reads MGHDK; CDR2 reads SYGVNS. DNA for the CDR3: TGTGCCAGCGCCGGAGGGCAGACCCAGTACTTC. Amino acids: CASAGGQTQYF.

J is TRBJ2-1 and V is TRBV5-4, with 9 bases fitting TRBD1. With V trimmed by 5 bases and J by 8 bases, 8 bases remained unmatched. The germline gives CDR1 SGHNT, CDR2 YYREEE (reference sequence). This CDR3 comprises 14 residues. This CDR3 is CASRPQGAGDEQFF. Written as DNA, the CDR3 is TGTGCCAGCAGACCACAGGGGGCGGGTGATGAGCAGTTCTTC.

V gene TRBV5-1 combines with J gene TRBJ2-1; D perhaps matches TRBD1 (5 bases). Germline CDR1 reads SGHRS; CDR2 reads YFSETQ. This CDR3 is 15 amino acids long. Trimming removed 0 bases from V and 2 bases from J, with 9 bases in between. The CDR3 sequence: CASSLDTGPYNEQFF. The CDR3 nucleotides read TGCGCCAGCAGCTTGGATACAGGACCCTACAATGAGCAGTTCTTC.

The chain is built from TRBV29-1 and TRBJ2-3; D is perhaps TRBD1 or TRBD2 (5 bases each). The CDR3 loop spans 15 amino acids. Germline CDR1 is SQVTM and CDR2 is ANQGSEA. V gave up 7 bases and J gave up 3 bases, with 20 bases separating them. The CDR3 reads CSAVPGTVSTDTQYF. The CDR3 DNA follows: TGCAGCGCCGTCCCCGGGACGGTCTCAACAGATACGCAGTATTTT.

The chain joins TRBV4-2 to TRBJ2-5; D perhaps matches TRBD2 (7 bases). In germline, CDR1 is LGHNA, CDR2 YNFKEQ. The V end lost 5 bases, the J end lost 4 bases, and 20 bases lay between the germline ends. CDR3 length: 16 residues. The CDR3 DNA follows: TGTGCCAGCAGCTATACCGGGGGCGGGGGCGGAGAGACCCAGTACTTC. This gives the protein CASSYTGGGGGETQYF.

This sequence joins TRBV15 and TRBJ1-2, with unresolved D. Germline values: CDR1 LNHNV, CDR2 YYDKDF (reference sequence). The CDR3 is 13 amino acids. Trimming removed 0 bases at V and 4 bases at J, with 6 bases between. The CDR3 sequence: CATSRDTAYGYTF. In nucleotides, the CDR3 is TGTGCCACCAGCAGAGATACGGCCTATGGCTACACCTTC.

The chain recombines TRBV7-3 with TRBJ2-7; no firm D call. From germline, CDR1 is SGHTA and CDR2 FQGTGA. The CDR3 sequence is 14 residues long. V was pared by 4 bases and J by 4 bases, with 14 bases between. The CDR3 DNA reads as TGTGCCAGCAGCTCCTACGTCGGTCCTTACGAGCAGTACTTC. Its translation is CASSSYVGPYEQYF.

The chain carries TRBV29-1 and TRBJ1-5, with TRBD1 as a possible D gene (6 bases). This CDR3 comprises 13 residues. The germline V gene has CDR1 SQVTM and CDR2 ANQGSEA. Trimming stripped 4 bases from V and 4 bases from J, with 11 bases between. The CDR3 nucleotides are TGCAGCGTTGGAGGACAGCTAAATCAGCCCCAGCATTTT. As protein: CSVGGQLNQPQHF.

This clone was recorded once. The V call is TRBV18, the J call TRBJ1-1; TRBD1 is a possible D gene (5 bases). V lost 1 base to trimming and J lost 0 bases, with 6 bases between them. This CDR3 is 14 amino acids long. Germline CDR1 and CDR2: KGHSH and LQKENI. The CDR3 DNA is TGTGCCAGCTCACCACGACAGTTGAACACTGAAGCTTTCTTT. This codes for CASSPRQLNTEAFF.